Sequencing of this T cell receptor (beta chain) was carried out in a study of blood T cell repertoires in COVID-19. At the level of the study: Acute and convalescent COVID-19 specimens originated in the United States, Italy and Spain. From T cells, B-cell-depleted T cells, or PBMCs came the material, which was cDNA or gDNA.

Authors' analysis steps: By means of reference gene primer amplification, nucleated cell counts were estimated. The method was immunoSEQ multiplex PCR; TCRdb's version includes in-frame clones alone and lacks a portion of them. V, J and clone size derive from that table, while D and trimming were established from the DNA sequence. The data show roughly 200,000 clones, 70% to 90% seen once. The CDR3 contains 16 residues. Unmatched junction bases numbered 10, after V lost 5 bases and J lost 4 bases. Germline V gene lookup returns CDR1 SGHTA and CDR2 FQGTGA. The TCR originated in a middle-aged woman with acute COVID-19. Sequencing used PBMCs or T cells enriched from blood (not recorded which). The chain is built from TRBV7-3 and TRBJ2-1; TRBD2 matches 8 bases. In DNA, the CDR3 is TGTGCCAGCAGCCCTAGCATCCGGGGGGGTTACAATGAGCAGTTCTTC. Translating it yields CASSPSIRGGYNEQFF.